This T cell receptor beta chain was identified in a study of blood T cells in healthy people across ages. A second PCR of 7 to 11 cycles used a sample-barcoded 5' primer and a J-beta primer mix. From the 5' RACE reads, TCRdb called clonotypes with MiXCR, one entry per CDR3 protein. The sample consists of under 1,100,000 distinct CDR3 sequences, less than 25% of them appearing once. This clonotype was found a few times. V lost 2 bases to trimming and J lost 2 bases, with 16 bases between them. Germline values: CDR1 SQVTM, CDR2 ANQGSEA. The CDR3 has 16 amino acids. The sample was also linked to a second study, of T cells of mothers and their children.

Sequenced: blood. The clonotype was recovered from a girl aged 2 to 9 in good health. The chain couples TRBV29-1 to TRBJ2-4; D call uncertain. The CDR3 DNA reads TGCAGCGTTGAATCCCCTGGCAGTTATACCAAAAACATTCAGTACTTC. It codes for CSVESPGSYTKNIQYF.